Included here is one T cell receptor beta chain sequence, with context. V was trimmed by 1 base and J by 5 bases, leaving 12 bases between them. This CDR3 region has 14 residues. The germline V gene has CDR1 SGHRS and CDR2 YFSETQ. The source of the sample is a study of cytomegalovirus exposure and HLA in healthy donors. The PCR made use of 60 Vbeta and 13 Jbeta primers. TCRdb's table, derived via immunoSEQ multiplex PCR, lists solely in-frame clones and lacks some. The table has around 200,000 clones, 70% to 80% seen once. The receptor comes from a woman in her fifties or sixties in good health and CMV-seropositive. The sequencing input was PBMCs. V usage is TRBV5-1 and J usage is TRBJ2-5; D possibly corresponds to TRBD1 (6 bases). The CDR3 loop reads CASSLSGVGETQYF. The CDR3 region has the DNA TGCGCCAGCAGCTTGTCAGGGGTTGGGGAGACCCAGTACTTC.